The 11 T cell receptor beta chains reported below all come from one sample, sequenced in a study of blood T cell repertoires in COVID-19. Repertoires were generated with immunoSEQ multiplex PCR, while TCRdb's copy carries only in-frame clones and drops some. The data hold just over 80,000 clones, with roughly 89% observed a single time. Input material: PBMCs or T cells enriched from blood (not recorded which). Every receptor here comes from a woman between 50 and 59 years old with acute COVID-19.

The chain recombines TRBV7-2 with TRBJ2-7; TRBD1 matches 8 bases. This CDR3 contains 14 residues. After removal of 2 bases from V and 5 bases from J, the junction contained 5 bases not matched to a gene. The germline CDR1 and CDR2 sequences are SGHTA and FQGNSA. The CDR3 DNA sequence: TGTGCCAGCAGCTTACAGGGGGCGATCAACGAGCAGTACTTC. Its translation is CASSLQGAINEQYF.

The gene calls are TRBV2 and TRBJ2-7, with D possibly being TRBD1 (5 bases). Looked up from germline, CDR1 is SNHLY and CDR2 is FYNNEI. Trimming pared 7 bases from V and 4 bases from J, leaving 11 bases between. The CDR3 spans 12 residues. The CDR3 here is CASTQGRYEQYF. For the CDR3, the DNA is TGTGCCAGCACTCAGGGTCGATACGAGCAGTACTTC.

The rearrangement uses TRBV27 and TRBJ2-3; 10 bases are shared with TRBD2. Per germline, CDR1 MNHEY and CDR2 SMNVEV (reference sequence). The CDR3 sequence is 17 residues long. Trimming took 5 bases from V and 1 from J; bases not matched to a gene: 9. CDR3: CASSHYTAGGGTDTQYF. The CDR3 bases are TGTGCCAGCAGTCACTACACAGCGGGGGGGGGCACAGATACGCAGTATTTT.

The chain couples TRBV13 to TRBJ1-1; 9 nucleotides match TRBD1. Germline trimming cut 5 bases from V and 5 bases from J; bases unmatched to any gene: 9. CDR1 PRHDT and CDR2 FYEKMQ come from the germline V gene (reference sequence). The CDR3 extends over 15 amino acids. CDR3 bases: TGTGCCAGCAGCGTTAACAGGGGGCTGGGGACTGAAGCTTTCTTT. This gives the protein CASSVNRGLGTEAFF.

V and J are TRBV6-6 and TRBJ2-3; 10 bases match TRBD2. Trimming took 7 bases from V and 1 from J; bases not matched to a gene: 8. Germline CDR1 MNHNY, CDR2 SVGAGI (reference sequence). This CDR3 has 16 residues. The CDR3 loop is CASTRKTSGGTDTQYF. For the CDR3, the DNA is TGTGCCAGCACCCGCAAAACTAGCGGGGGCACAGATACGCAGTATTTT.

This chain links TRBV11-2 with TRBJ2-5; D is unresolved. Germline CDR1 and CDR2: SGHAT and FQNNGV. The CDR3 totals 16 residues. V gave up 3 bases and J gave up 1 base, with 15 bases separating them. DNA of the CDR3: TGTGCCAGCAGCTTCTTGGCCAGTCAGTCCCAAGAGACCCAGTACTTC. Amino acid sequence: CASSFLASQSQETQYF.

This sequence joins TRBV2 and TRBJ2-7; TRBD2 matches at 8 bases. V shed 2 bases, J shed 8 bases, and the junction held 14 bases outside the gene matches. In germline, CDR1 is SNHLY, CDR2 FYNNEI. The CDR3 is 16 residues long. The CDR3 DNA reads TGTGCCAGCAGTGAATGGCGGGAGGCCGCCGGTTCGAAGCAGTACTTC. It translates to CASSEWREAAGSKQYF.

The CDR3 sequence is CASSLAGGGEQYF. CDR3 bases: TGTGCCAGCAGCTTAGCGGGGGGTGGCGAGCAGTACTTC. The V and J genes are TRBV7-2 and TRBJ2-7, with a tentative D call TRBD2 (6 bases). The CDR3 is 13 residues long. Trimming shortened V by 0 bases and J by 6 bases, and 9 bases separated the two germline ends. Germline assignment: CDR1 SGHTA and CDR2 FQGNSA.

The rearrangement links TRBV29-1 to TRBJ2-2; weak D call: TRBD1 (5 bases). The V gene's germline CDR1 is SQVTM and CDR2 ANQGSEA. This CDR3 contains 14 residues. V lost 4 bases and J lost 1, with 10 bases in between. The CDR3 is CSVVITGNTGELFF. In DNA, the CDR3 is TGCAGCGTTGTTATTACAGGGAACACCGGGGAGCTGTTTTTT.

V gene TRBV19 combines with J gene TRBJ1-6; tentative D call: TRBD1 (5 bases). CDR3 length equals 16 residues. Germline V lookup: CDR1 LNHDA, CDR2 SQIVND (reference sequence). The V and J ends lost 5 bases and 2 bases respectively, with 13 bases between them. The CDR3, as DNA: TGTGCCAGTAGTGGGGCGGCAGGGACCTATAATTCACCCCTCCACTTT. This translates into CASSGAAGTYNSPLHF.

The chain carries TRBV7-2 and TRBJ2-3, with TRBD2 matching over 8 bases. CDR3 length: 14 amino acids. V was pared by 8 bases and J by 2 bases, with 6 bases of the junction left unmatched. Germline-derived CDR1 and CDR2 are SGHTA and FQGNSA. This chain's CDR3 is CASRIGRATDTQYF. In DNA, the CDR3 is TGTGCCAGCCGAATCGGGAGGGCCACAGATACGCAGTATTTT.